This TCR beta chain was identified during a study of blood T cells in healthy people across ages. General study results and limits: Possibly confounding the expanded clonotype changes was the fact that donor CMV status was unknown.

A second PCR, run for roughly 7 to 11 cycles, used a sample-barcoded 5' primer plus a J-beta primer mix. TCRdb passed the 5' RACE reads through MiXCR, listing each CDR3 protein once. This sample has 540,000 or so distinct CDR3 sequences, with 27% found just once. The V gene's germline CDR1 is MRHNA and CDR2 SNTAGT. The CDR3 contains 15 residues. Trimming pared 6 bases from V and 7 bases from J, leaving 19 bases between. In this sample, this clonotype turned up a few times. As yet, its antigen is unknown. Staff drew roughly 10 milliliters of peripheral blood from each donor. The V and J genes are TRBV6-4 and TRBJ1-3; tentative D call: TRBD1 (6 bases). What was sequenced was blood. The sequence derives from a woman in her 70s in good health. The CDR3 sequence: CASRGGVGSRNTIYF. Written as DNA, the CDR3 is TGTGCCAGCAGGGGGGGCGTTGGGAGCCGTAACACCATATATTTT.